Below, 8 T cell receptor beta chains from the same sample are listed, as sequenced in a study of cytomegalovirus exposure and HLA in healthy donors. The PCR ran on 60 Vbeta and 13 Jbeta primers. Libraries were prepared by immunoSEQ multiplex PCR; TCRdb keeps only in-frame clonotypes and omits some of them. The table has 150,000 to 200,000 clones, approximately 76% seen once. The sample was PBMCs. These TCRs come from a woman between 18 and 29 years old in good health and CMV-seropositive.

The chain combines TRBV28 with TRBJ2-3; TRBD2 agrees at 16 bases. Germline CDR1 is MDHEN and CDR2 is SYDVKM. After removal of 3 bases from V and 3 bases from J, the junction contained 6 bases not matched to a gene. This CDR3 is 18 amino acids long. The CDR3 DNA sequence: TGTGCCAGCAGTTTGGGACTAGCGGGGGGGCTGGGTACAGATACGCAGTATTTT. Amino acids: CASSLGLAGGLGTDTQYF.

V gene TRBV13 combines with J gene TRBJ1-1; a possible D gene is TRBD1 (5 bases). Germline CDR1 PRHDT, CDR2 FYEKMQ (reference sequence). Trimming shortened V by 6 bases and J by 0 bases, and 11 bases separated the two germline ends. This CDR3 region has 14 residues. This chain's CDR3 is CASSTQVVNTEAFF. As DNA, the CDR3 is TGTGCCAGCAGTACACAGGTTGTGAACACTGAAGCTTTCTTT.

This chain uses TRBV5-4 with TRBJ2-1; D gene ambiguous. This CDR3 comprises 16 residues. Deletions cut 2 bases from V and 3 bases from J, with 15 bases between. CDR1 and CDR2 from the germline V gene are SGHNT and YYREEE (reference sequence). CDR3 nucleotide sequence: TGTGCCAGCAGCTTTCCCCCAGGCTACGACTACAATGAGCAGTTCTTC. Protein product: CASSFPPGYDYNEQFF.

V usage is TRBV4-2 and J usage is TRBJ2-5; D might be TRBD1 (5 bases). CDR3 length: 13 residues. Germline CDR1 and CDR2: LGHNA and YNFKEQ. Trimming cost V 3 bases and J 3 bases, with 8 bases left between them. The CDR3 reads CASSQGQEETQYF. The CDR3 nucleotides are TGTGCCAGCAGCCAGGGGCAGGAAGAGACCCAGTACTTC.

The chain uses TRBV5-1 and TRBJ2-7, with 11 bases fitting TRBD2. Germline assignment: CDR1 SGHRS and CDR2 YFSETQ. CDR3 length: 17 amino acids. The junction had 7 bases not matched to a gene; V was cut back by 0 bases and J by 2 bases. DNA of the CDR3: TGCGCCAGCAGCTTGGGCCTAGCGGGGGGAACAACCTACGAGCAGTACTTC. This sequence encodes CASSLGLAGGTTYEQYF.

V usage is TRBV18 and J usage is TRBJ1-4, with 7 bases aligning to TRBD1. J lost 0 bases, V lost 4 bases, and 5 bases had no gene match. The germline V gene encodes CDR1 KGHSH and CDR2 LQKENI. The CDR3 loop spans 16 amino acids. CDR3 amino acids: CASSRGDSSTNEKLFF. The CDR3 bases are TGTGCCAGCTCACGGGGGGACAGTTCAACTAATGAAAAACTGTTTTTT. Supplemented by reference TRBV18 and TRBJ1-4, the full variable domain reads NAGVMQNPRHLVRRRGQEARLRCSPMKGHSHVYWYRQLPEEGLKFMVYLQKENIIDESGMPKERFSAEFPKEGPSILRIQQVVRGDSAAYFCASSRGDSSTNEKLFFGSGTQLSVL.

The chain has TRBV6-5 and TRBJ1-1; weak D call: TRBD1 (6 bases). Trimming pared 5 bases from V and 3 bases from J, leaving 10 bases between. Germline V gene lookup returns CDR1 MNHEY and CDR2 SVGAGI. This CDR3 comprises 13 residues. CDR3 DNA sequence: TGTGCCAGCAGTGATGGACAGTACACTGAAGCTTTCTTT. Its translation is CASSDGQYTEAFF.

V is TRBV7-9 and J is TRBJ1-2, with TRBD1 matching 7 bases. The CDR3 runs 12 residues. CDR1 and CDR2 (germline): SEHNR, FQNEAQ (reference sequence). Trimming took 1 base from V and 8 from J; bases not matched to a gene: 1. CDR3 loop: CASSLEGGGYTF. The CDR3 coding sequence is TGTGCCAGCAGCTTAGAAGGGGGCGGCTACACCTTC.